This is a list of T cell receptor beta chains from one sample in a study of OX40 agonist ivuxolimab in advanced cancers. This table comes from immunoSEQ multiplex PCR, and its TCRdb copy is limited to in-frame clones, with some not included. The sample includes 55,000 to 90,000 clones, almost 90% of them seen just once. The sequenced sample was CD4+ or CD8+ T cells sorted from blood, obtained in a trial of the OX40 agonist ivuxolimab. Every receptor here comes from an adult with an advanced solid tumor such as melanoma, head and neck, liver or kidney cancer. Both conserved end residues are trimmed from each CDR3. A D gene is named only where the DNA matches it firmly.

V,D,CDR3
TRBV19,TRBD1,ASSIAQTGMNTEAF
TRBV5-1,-,ASSLELNNEQF
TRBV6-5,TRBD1,ASSYRTQGAGEKLF
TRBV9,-,ASSVAWSMDTEAF
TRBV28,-,ASSLFTGLGGYT
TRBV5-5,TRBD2,ASKIAGGGANVLT
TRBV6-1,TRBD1,ASSALGTGAHEQY
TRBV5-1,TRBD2,ASSLRDYGETQY
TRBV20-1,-,SARDRDTQY
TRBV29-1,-,SAGQQSMGYT
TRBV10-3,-,AISDYYGYT
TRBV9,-,ASSVGWVGDNEQF
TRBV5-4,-,ASSPGISGNTIY
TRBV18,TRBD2,ASSPLATSTDTQY
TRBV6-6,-,ASSNRYEQF
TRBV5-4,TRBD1,ASSFRTGRSNEQF
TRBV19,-,ASSIAVTSTDTQY